This T cell receptor (beta chain) originates from a study of T cells after yellow fever vaccination. The ends were cut back, 8 bases at V and 5 bases at J, with 12 bases in the middle. The CDR3 is made up of 12 amino acids. Germline-derived CDR1 and CDR2 are MNHEY and SVGAGI. MiXCR, run by TCRdb on the 5' RACE reads, gives a single entry per CDR3 protein. The data contain approximately 550,000 distinct CDR3 sequences, less than 15% of them singletons. J is TRBJ2-5 and V is TRBV6-5, with D perhaps TRBD1 or TRBD2 (5 bases each). The source of this sequence is a man aged 25-45 years who received the YFV17D yellow fever vaccine. This specimen was PBMCs, taken on the day of the yellow fever booster vaccination. CDR3 sequence reads: CASGGGLETQYF. The CDR3 region has the DNA TGTGCCAGCGGTGGGGGTTTGGAGACCCAGTACTTC.